What follows are 8 T cell receptor beta chains derived from one specimen sequenced in a study of beta chain features in type 1 diabetes. Their recognized antigens are unknown. Findings of the study overall: In all four CD4+ subsets, TCRB CDR3 length was significantly, moderately reduced in type 1 diabetes.

All of the isolated RNA was reverse transcribed, so expressed TCRB transcripts were sequenced. The table came from immunoSEQ multiplex PCR; TCRdb's copy has only in-frame clones and leaves some out. The data hold a few hundred thousand clones, with approximately 15% observed a single time. The source material was naive CD4+ T cells from blood. The receptors stem from a man between 18 and 29 years old with type 1 diabetes.

This clone was found a few times. The chain joins TRBV28 to TRBJ2-7; 12 bases match TRBD1. Germline V gene data show CDR1 as MDHEN and CDR2 as SYDVKM. This CDR3 comprises 16 residues. The J segment lost 5 bases and the V segment lost 4 bases, leaving 9 bases of the junction unmatched. The CDR3 sequence is CASSSPGQGARNEQYF. CDR3 bases: TGTGCCAGCAGTTCACCGGGACAGGGGGCGCGGAACGAGCAGTACTTC.

The rearrangement uses TRBV9 and TRBJ2-7, with a possible D match to TRBD1 (6 bases). The CDR3 extends over 13 amino acids. Germline lookup yields CDR1 SGDLS and CDR2 YYNGEE. Trimming removed 1 base at V and 7 bases at J, with 12 bases between. CDR3 coding DNA: TGTGCCAGCAGCGTAAGACAGGCCCCGGAGCAGTACTTC. It codes for CASSVRQAPEQYF.

A few counts support this clone. The chain is built from TRBV27 and TRBJ2-7; 7 bases fit TRBD2. The junction had 11 bases not matched to a gene; V was cut back by 5 bases and J by 4 bases. Germline CDR1 reads MNHEY; CDR2 reads SMNVEV (reference sequence). This CDR3 region has 15 residues. CDR3 residues: CASSITGLGLYEQYF. In DNA form, the CDR3 reads TGTGCCAGCAGTATAACTGGACTAGGGCTTTACGAGCAGTACTTC.

The table lists this clone with a few counts. This chain uses TRBV5-1 with TRBJ2-6; 7 nucleotides agree with TRBD1. This CDR3 contains 14 residues. Looked up from germline, CDR1 is SGHRS and CDR2 is YFSETQ. V dropped 8 bases and J dropped 2; count of bases not matched to a gene: 4. The CDR3 DNA reads TGCGCCAGTTCACAGGGGACTGGGGCCAACGTCCTGACTTTC. Translation: CASSQGTGANVLTF. The whole variable domain, filled in from reference TRBV5-1 and TRBJ2-6, reads KAGVTQTPRYLIKTRGQQVTLSCSPISGHRSVSWYQQTPGQGLQFLFEYFSETQRNKGNFPGRFSGRQFSNSRSEMNVSTLELGDSALYLCASSQGTGANVLTFGAGSRLTVL.

This chain joins TRBV27 and TRBJ1-1; 12 positions agree with TRBD1. CDR3 length: 13 residues. Losses at the gene ends were 6 bases for V and 11 bases for J; bases not matched to a gene: 7. Germline V CDR1 and CDR2: MNHEY, SMNVEV (reference sequence). CDR3 DNA: TGTGCCAGCAGAGGGACAGGGGGCGGTCAGGCTTTCTTT. Residues: CASRGTGGGQAFF.

This clone was counted only a few times. The gene calls are TRBV7-8 and TRBJ2-1; D not certain. The CDR3 has 12 amino acids. V was pared by 5 bases and J by 9 bases, with 11 bases between. The germline V gene has CDR1 SGHVS and CDR2 FQNEAQ. CDR3 amino acids: CASSLPGFEQFF. The DNA of the CDR3 is TGTGCCAGCAGCCTCCCAGGTTTTGAGCAGTTCTTC.

The chain is built from TRBV30 and TRBJ2-5; 9 bases fit TRBD2. The germline V gene has CDR1 GTSNPN and CDR2 SVGIG (reference sequence). This CDR3 contains 16 residues. V shed 1 base and J 4 bases; nucleotides not matched to a gene: 10. The CDR3 coding sequence is TGTGCCTGGAGTGGAAGACTAGCGGCCATGGGAGAGACCCAGTACTTC. Protein sequence: CAWSGRLAAMGETQYF.

This clone was detected only a few times. The chain joins TRBV11-2 to TRBJ2-5; D ambiguous. CDR1 SGHAT and CDR2 FQNNGV come from the germline V gene. The CDR3 covers 12 residues. V lost 5 bases and J lost 0, with 4 bases in between. The CDR3 DNA reads as TGTGCCAGCAGCCTAAACCAAGAGACCCAGTACTTC. Residues: CASSLNQETQYF.